One and the same sample provided the 9 T cell receptor beta chains below, sequenced in a study of control samples from healthy donors and cancer patients. Repertoires were generated with immunoSEQ multiplex PCR, while TCRdb's copy carries only in-frame clones and drops some. The repertoire holds over 150,000 clones, just over 95% seen once, with around 0.92% in the top ten. The sample was blood. The source is a woman in her twenties or thirties in good health.

The V call is TRBV28, the J call TRBJ2-1; 7 nucleotides line up with TRBD2. Germline V lookup: CDR1 MDHEN, CDR2 SYDVKM. The CDR3 has 13 residues. V lost 2 bases, J lost 6 bases, and 1 base stayed unmatched. The CDR3 region is CASSLASGNEQFF. CDR3 nucleotides: TGTGCCAGCAGTTTAGCTAGCGGCAATGAGCAGTTCTTC.

The genes are TRBV28 and TRBJ2-2, with 8 positions matching TRBD2. Germline assignment: CDR1 MDHEN and CDR2 SYDVKM. CDR3 length: 15 amino acids. J lost 4 bases, V lost 4 bases, and 5 bases had no gene match. CDR3 amino acids: CASSSPGGLTGELFF. The CDR3 nucleotides read TGTGCCAGCAGTTCCCCGGGGGGGCTCACCGGGGAGCTGTTTTTT.

This clone has just one count. The chain recombines TRBV2 with TRBJ1-6; 7 nucleotides agree with TRBD1. CDR3 size: 16 residues. J lost 0 bases, V lost 6 bases, and 5 bases had no gene match. CDR1 and CDR2 from the germline V gene are SNHLY and FYNNEI. CDR3 region: CASRGQISSYNSPLHF. For the CDR3, the DNA is TGTGCCAGCAGGGGACAGATTAGCTCCTATAATTCACCCCTCCACTTT.

The CDR3 reads CASSWANNYGYTF. The CDR3 region has the DNA TGTGCCAGCAGTTGGGCAAATAACTATGGCTACACCTTC. This chain joins TRBV6-5 and TRBJ1-2; no clear D. The CDR3 totals 13 residues. Germline values: CDR1 MNHEY, CDR2 SVGAGI. Deletions cut 4 bases from V and 1 base from J, with 7 bases between.

CDR3 coding DNA: TGTGCCAGCAGTGAGGCTAGCGGGAGTAGTTTCAATGAGCAGTTCTTC. The encoded protein is CASSEASGSSFNEQFF. The chain is built from TRBV6-1 and TRBJ2-1, with 10 bases fitting TRBD2. The germline gives CDR1 MNHNS, CDR2 SASEGT. Trimming at V came to 3 bases and at J to 6 bases, leaving 8 bases not matched to a gene. There are 16 residues in the CDR3.

This chain uses TRBV2 with TRBJ2-1; 7 positions match TRBD1. The germline V gene encodes CDR1 SNHLY and CDR2 FYNNEI. The CDR3 runs 15 residues. Losses at the gene ends were 0 bases for V and 15 bases for J; bases not matched to a gene: 14. The CDR3 region is CASSEAGAGGNVRFF. DNA for the CDR3: TGTGCCAGCAGTGAAGCGGGGGCAGGGGGTAATGTGAGGTTCTTC.

J is TRBJ2-3 and V is TRBV28, with 11 bases fitting TRBD2. The CDR3 covers 17 residues. With V trimmed by 3 bases and J by 0 bases, 5 bases remained unmatched. Germline lookup yields CDR1 MDHEN and CDR2 SYDVKM. The CDR3, as DNA: TGTGCCAGCAGTTTGAGACTAGCGGGGCTCAGCACAGATACGCAGTATTTT. Amino acid sequence: CASSLRLAGLSTDTQYF.

The chain is built from TRBV5-1 and TRBJ2-3; TRBD2 aligns across 15 bases. Germline CDR1 is SGHRS and CDR2 is YFSETQ. The CDR3 runs to 16 residues. V dropped 5 bases and J dropped 6; count of bases not matched to a gene: 7. The CDR3 sequence is CASSRTSGGAYDTQYF. Here the CDR3 DNA reads TGCGCCAGCAGTCGGACTAGCGGGGGGGCATACGATACGCAGTATTTT.

The rearrangement links TRBV11-2 to TRBJ1-2; a possible D gene is TRBD1 (6 bases). The CDR3 runs 15 residues. V gave up 6 bases and J gave up 6 bases, with 20 bases separating them. Germline loops: CDR1 SGHAT, CDR2 FQNNGV. The chain's CDR3 is CASRLTGTGSDGYTF. CDR3 coding DNA: TGTGCCAGCAGGCTTACAGGGACGGGGTCGGATGGCTACACCTTC.